These 5 T cell receptor beta chains share one sample of origin, sequenced in a study of cytomegalovirus exposure and HLA in healthy donors. The PCR used 60 Vbeta and 13 Jbeta primers. Libraries were prepared by immunoSEQ multiplex PCR; TCRdb keeps only in-frame clonotypes and omits some of them. The data hold more than 90,000 clones, with 74% observed a single time. The sample taken for sequencing was PBMCs. The receptors derive from a woman aged 45-65 years in good health and CMV-seropositive.

V gene TRBV11-3 combines with J gene TRBJ2-2, with TRBD2 matching over 9 bases. The V and J ends lost 3 bases and 8 bases, in that order; junction bases with no gene match: 4. This CDR3 contains 14 residues. The germline V gene encodes CDR1 SGHNT and CDR2 YENEEA. Written as DNA, the CDR3 is TGTGCCAGCAGCTTGGGGACTAGCTTAGGGGAGCTGTTTTTT. Translation gives CASSLGTSLGELFF.

V is TRBV2 and J is TRBJ1-5; maybe TRBD1 (6 bases). The CDR3 covers 13 residues. V lost 7 bases, J lost 1 base, and 8 bases lay in between. Germline V lookup: CDR1 SNHLY, CDR2 FYNNEI. This CDR3 is CASNRDSNQPQHF. The CDR3 DNA follows: TGTGCCAGCAACAGGGACAGCAATCAGCCCCAGCATTTT.

The V gene is TRBV9, the J gene TRBJ1-6, with a tentative D call TRBD1 (5 bases). V was pared by 4 bases and J by 3 bases, with 14 bases between. The CDR3 runs 16 residues. Germline CDR1 reads SGDLS; CDR2 reads YYNGEE. CDR3 DNA: TGTGCCAGCAGCCCAACACGGGACTTCTATAATTCACCCCTCCACTTT. This encodes CASSPTRDFYNSPLHF.

The V gene is TRBV6-5, the J gene TRBJ1-1, with 8 bases matching TRBD1. The germline V gene has CDR1 MNHEY and CDR2 SVGAGI. After removal of 3 bases from V and 4 bases from J, the junction contained 7 bases not matched to a gene. This CDR3 contains 15 residues. The CDR3 loop reads CASSYLPTGGTEAFF. The CDR3 nucleotides read TGTGCCAGCAGTTATCTCCCTACAGGGGGCACTGAAGCTTTCTTT.

The V and J genes are TRBV10-2 and TRBJ1-6; no firm D call. CDR1 and CDR2 (germline): WSHSY, SAAADI. V lost 2 bases, J lost 0 bases, and 17 bases lay in between. This CDR3 has 19 residues. The chain's CDR3 is CASSEVGSGTSSYNSPLHF. The CDR3 DNA sequence: TGCGCCAGCAGTGAGGTTGGTTCGGGAACGAGCTCCTATAATTCACCCCTCCACTTT.